This TCR beta chain was recovered during a study of radiation and T cells in renal cell carcinoma. Study-level information: Nephrectomy followed 15 Gy stereotactic body radiation by 4 weeks.

About this clone itself: Its target is unknown.

Produced via immunoSEQ multiplex PCR; TCRdb's table is partial and in-frame only. The sample has about 130,000 clones, approximately 90% seen once. Findings and limits, study-wide: In blood, top tumor clones expanded by 2 weeks, shrinking by 4.

This sample's time point: blood 2 weeks post-SBRT. Sample treatment: 15 Gy SBRT to primary tumor, nephrectomy 4 weeks later. After SBRT, blood was collected at 2 and 4 weeks, plus baseline. The tumor was a clear cell renal cell carcinoma. In germline, CDR1 is LNHNV, CDR2 YYDKDF (reference sequence). V was trimmed by 0 bases and J by 6 bases, leaving 8 bases between them. This CDR3 contains 14 residues. The chain recombines TRBV15 with TRBJ2-2; no definite D call. The TCR comes from a woman between 65 and 79 years old with renal cell carcinoma. This sample comprised blood, obtained from a patient whose treatment included radiotherapy and nephrectomy. The CDR3 nucleotides are TGTGCCACCAGCAGAGAGCAAGCAGCCGGGGAGCTGTTTTTT. Its protein product is CATSREQAAGELFF.